These 7 T cell receptor beta chains came from one sample sequenced in a study of blood T cell repertoires in COVID-19. Using immunoSEQ multiplex PCR, the repertoire was profiled, and TCRdb retains in-frame clones only, with some absent. Altogether 35,000 to 45,000 clones are present, about 80% being singletons, with the ten largest covering 1.5% to 2%. Sequenced input: peripheral blood. These receptors were taken from a man in his fifties or sixties with active COVID-19.

This clone was recorded only once. The gene calls are TRBV7-8 and TRBJ1-5; 10 bases map to TRBD1. V dropped 5 bases and J dropped 4; count of bases not matched to a gene: 8. CDR1 and CDR2 (germline): SGHVS, FQNEAQ. The CDR3 is 16 amino acids. CDR3 in DNA: TGTGCCAGCAGCCCCCTCGGGACAGGGGCGAATCAGCCCCAGCATTTT. This codes for CASSPLGTGANQPQHF.

Here the CDR3 reads CASAARGWGQPQHF. CDR3 bases: TGCGCCAGCGCGGCTAGGGGTTGGGGTCAGCCCCAGCATTTT. J is TRBJ1-5 and V is TRBV4-1; maybe TRBD1 (5 bases). Between the trimmed V and J ends, which lost 8 bases and 6 bases, there was a span of 17 bases. The germline V gene has CDR1 MGHRA and CDR2 YSYEKL. The CDR3 sequence is 14 residues long.

The rearrangement links TRBV5-1 to TRBJ1-3; TRBD1 might be the D (5 bases). The CDR3 has 16 amino acids. The germline gives CDR1 SGHRS, CDR2 YFSETQ. The V end was cut by 2 bases, the J end by 4 bases, with 16 bases between. The CDR3 coding sequence is TGCGCCAGCAGCTTTAGCGGGAGCTCAGGGGGAAACACCATATATTTT. This translates into CASSFSGSSGGNTIYF.

The chain joins TRBV6-2 or TRBV6-3 to TRBJ2-3; D not resolved. The CDR3 covers 13 residues. The V end lost 2 bases, the J end lost 1 base, and 4 bases lay between the germline ends. Germline V gene sequence: CDR1 MNHEY, CDR2 SVGEGT. The CDR3 DNA is TGTGCCAGCAGTTACGCGGGCACAGATACGCAGTATTTT. This encodes CASSYAGTDTQYF.

This clone has just a few counts. Other DNA sequences from this sample encode an identical CDR3 as well. The chain has TRBV19 and TRBJ1-4; the match to TRBD1 covers 7 bases. Trimming removed 5 bases from V and 5 bases from J; junction bases left unmatched: 8. The CDR3 runs to 15 residues. Germline assignment: CDR1 LNHDA and CDR2 SQIVND (reference sequence). The CDR3 is CASSPRDSRNEKLFF. The DNA of the CDR3 is TGTGCCAGTAGTCCGCGGGACAGTCGGAATGAAAAACTGTTTTTT. The whole variable domain, remainder taken from reference TRBV19 and TRBJ1-4, is DGGITQSPKYLFRKEGQNVTLSCEQNLNHDAMYWYRQDPGQGLRLIYYSQIVNDFQKGDIAEGYSVSREKKESFPLTVTSAQKNPTAFYLCASSPRDSRNEKLFFGSGTQLSVL.

The chain has TRBV4-1 and TRBJ2-1, with D tentatively TRBD1 (6 bases). The CDR3 extends over 16 amino acids. CDR1 is MGHRA, CDR2 YSYEKL, per germline. With 5 bases removed from V and 2 bases from J, the gap between germline ends came to 16 bases. The CDR3 DNA follows: TGCGCCAGCAGCGCTTACAGGGATCCTACCTACAATGAGCAGTTCTTC. Its translation is CASSAYRDPTYNEQFF.

This clone was seen a few times. The chain is built from TRBV9 and TRBJ2-7, with 9 bases identical to TRBD2. The CDR3 has 15 amino acids. Per germline, CDR1 SGDLS and CDR2 YYNGEE. V trimming: 3 bases; J trimming: 3 bases; junction bases outside the gene matches: 7. The CDR3 sequence is CASSGESGRRYEQYF. DNA for the CDR3: TGTGCCAGCAGCGGTGAAAGCGGGAGGCGCTACGAGCAGTACTTC.